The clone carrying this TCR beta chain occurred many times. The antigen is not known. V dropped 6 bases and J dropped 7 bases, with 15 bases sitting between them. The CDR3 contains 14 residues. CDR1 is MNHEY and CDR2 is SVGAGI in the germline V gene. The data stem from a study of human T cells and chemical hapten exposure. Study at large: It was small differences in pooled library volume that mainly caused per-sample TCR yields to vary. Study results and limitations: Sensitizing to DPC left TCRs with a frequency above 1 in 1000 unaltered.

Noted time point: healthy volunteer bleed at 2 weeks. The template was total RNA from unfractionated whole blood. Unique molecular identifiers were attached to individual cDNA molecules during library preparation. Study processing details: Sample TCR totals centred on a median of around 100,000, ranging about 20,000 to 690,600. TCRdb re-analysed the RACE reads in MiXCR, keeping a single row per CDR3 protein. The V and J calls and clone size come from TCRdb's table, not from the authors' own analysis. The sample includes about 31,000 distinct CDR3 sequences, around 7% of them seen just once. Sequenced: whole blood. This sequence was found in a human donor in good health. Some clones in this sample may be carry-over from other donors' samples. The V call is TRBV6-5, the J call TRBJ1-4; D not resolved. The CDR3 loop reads CASRLDGSSEKLFF. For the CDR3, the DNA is TGTGCCAGCAGGCTGGACGGTTCGAGTGAAAAACTGTTTTTT.